These 27 T cell receptor beta chains were sequenced from one sample in a study of cytomegalovirus exposure and HLA in healthy donors. The study ran its PCR with 60 Vbeta and 13 Jbeta primers. Method: immunoSEQ multiplex PCR; TCRdb's copy keeps in-frame clones and lacks some. This sample has tens of thousands of clones, with roughly four fifths found just once. The sequenced sample consisted of PBMCs. These receptor sequences come from a man in his late teens or twenties in good health and CMV-seronegative.

As for this clone: At one of its ends the junction is not consistent with the germline gene, which may arise from a read error. This CDR3 reads CASSLGRGSFEQYF. In DNA, the CDR3 is TGTGCCAGCAGCTTAGGGCGCGGTTCCTTCGAGCAGTACTTC. The chain is built from TRBV7-2 and TRBJ2-7, with D uncertain. The length of the CDR3 is 14 residues. Germline values: CDR1 SGHTA, CDR2 FQGNSA.

The rearrangement links TRBV7-6 to TRBJ1-1; the match to TRBD1 covers 10 bases. The CDR3 length is 16 residues. Germline trimming cut 5 bases from V and 0 bases from J; bases unmatched to any gene: 6. Germline V gives CDR1 SGHVS, CDR2 FNYEAQ. DNA of the CDR3: TGTGCCAGCAGCGCCGGGACAGGGGTCATGAACACTGAAGCTTTCTTT. Translating gives CASSAGTGVMNTEAFF.

The chain couples TRBV28 to TRBJ2-2; 8 bases match TRBD2. In germline, CDR1 is MDHEN, CDR2 SYDVKM. V was clipped by 6 bases and J by 5 bases; unmatched bases: 14. The CDR3 sequence is 17 residues long. The CDR3 reads CASRKNTGGPWTGELFF. The DNA for the CDR3 is TGTGCCAGCAGAAAAAATACGGGAGGGCCGTGGACCGGGGAGCTGTTTTTT.

This chain uses TRBV5-4 with TRBJ1-5; D not certain. Trimming shortened V by 1 base and J by 0 bases, and 5 bases separated the two germline ends. The CDR3 contains 14 residues. Germline V gene lookup returns CDR1 SGHNT and CDR2 YYREEE (reference sequence). CDR3 protein: CASSLQNSNQPQHF. As DNA, the CDR3 is TGTGCCAGCAGCTTGCAGAATAGCAATCAGCCCCAGCATTTT.

This chain connects TRBV7-9 to TRBJ1-4; no clear D. The CDR3 is made up of 17 amino acids. The ends were cut back, 0 bases at V and 0 bases at J, with 11 bases in the middle. Looked up from germline, CDR1 is SEHNR and CDR2 is FQNEAQ (reference sequence). The CDR3 loop is CASSLALTVTTNEKLFF. CDR3 sequence (DNA): TGTGCCAGCAGCTTAGCGCTAACAGTCACAACTAATGAAAAACTGTTTTTT. Full variable domain (missing parts from reference TRBV7-9 and TRBJ1-4): DTGVSQNPRHKITKRGQNVTFRCDPISEHNRLYWYRQTLGQGPEFLTYFQNEAQLEKSRLLSDRFSAERPKGSFSTLEIQRTEQGDSAMYLCASSLALTVTTNEKLFFGSGTQLSVL.

This clone was detected only a few times. The chain carries TRBV11-2 and TRBJ2-7; maybe TRBD2 (6 bases). Trimming left V 0 bases short and J 4 bases short, with 16 bases between. CDR1 and CDR2 (germline): SGHAT, FQNNGV. The CDR3 loop spans 16 amino acids. CDR3 coding DNA: TGTGCCAGCAGCTTAGATGAGGCTAGCGCGGGTTACGAGCAGTACTTC. Translating gives CASSLDEASAGYEQYF.

The chain recombines TRBV18 with TRBJ2-7; D call uncertain. From germline, CDR1 is KGHSH and CDR2 LQKENI. This CDR3 has 15 amino acids. V was shortened by 1 base and J by 0 bases, with 10 bases between the two germline ends. The CDR3 nucleotides read TGTGCCAGCTCACCACAGCCCATGGTCTCCTACGAGCAGTACTTC. Protein: CASSPQPMVSYEQYF.

The gene calls are TRBV30 and TRBJ2-5; tentative D call: TRBD2 (6 bases). The germline V gene has CDR1 GTSNPN and CDR2 SVGIG (reference sequence). The CDR3 length is 14 residues. Trimming took 5 bases from V and 5 from J, leaving 18 bases between them. The CDR3 is CAWDRDSDLETQYF. The DNA for the CDR3 is TGTGCCTGGGACCGGGACTCTGACCTTGAGACCCAGTACTTC.

In DNA, the CDR3 is TGTGCCAGCATGCGAACGATCAACACCGGGGAGCTGTTTTTT. Translated: CASMRTINTGELFF. The J gene is TRBJ2-2, the V gene TRBV6-6; D unclear. The CDR3 is made up of 14 amino acids. CDR1 is MNHNY and CDR2 is SVGAGI in the germline V gene (reference sequence). The V end was cut by 7 bases, the J end by 2 bases, with 11 bases between.

The V call is TRBV2, the J call TRBJ1-4, with 9 bases lining up with TRBD1. The germline CDR1 and CDR2 sequences are SNHLY and FYNNEI. The junction had 12 bases not matched to a gene; V was cut back by 0 bases and J by 7 bases. The CDR3 is made up of 18 amino acids. CDR3 sequence: CASSEARPFTGGPEKLFF. CDR3 nucleotides: TGTGCCAGCAGTGAAGCCCGACCCTTTACAGGGGGCCCTGAAAAACTGTTTTTT.

This clone has only one observation. This chain joins TRBV7-9 and TRBJ1-6; TRBD1 agrees at 7 bases. V trimming: 5 bases; J trimming: 8 bases; junction bases outside the gene matches: 9. The CDR3 contains 15 residues. Looked up from germline, CDR1 is SEHNR and CDR2 is FQNEAQ (reference sequence). The CDR3 sequence: CASSPLTGLDSPLHF. The DNA for the CDR3 is TGTGCCAGCAGCCCCCTGACAGGGCTGGATTCACCCCTCCACTTT. The variable domain in full, with the rest retrieved from reference TRBV7-9 and TRBJ1-6, is DTGVSQNPRHKITKRGQNVTFRCDPISEHNRLYWYRQTLGQGPEFLTYFQNEAQLEKSRLLSDRFSAERPKGSFSTLEIQRTEQGDSAMYLCASSPLTGLDSPLHFGNGTRLTVT.

The J gene is TRBJ2-1, the V gene TRBV18, with 7 bases lining up with TRBD1. The ends lost 2 bases at V and 2 bases at J; junction bases unmatched: 3. The CDR3 consists of 15 residues. From germline, CDR1 is KGHSH and CDR2 LQKENI. CDR3 region: CASSPKDRTYNEQFF. DNA for the CDR3: TGTGCCAGCTCACCAAAGGACAGGACCTACAATGAGCAGTTCTTC.

The chain employs TRBV27 and TRBJ2-7, with D possibly being TRBD2 (6 bases). The CDR3 extends over 13 amino acids. Trimming pared 3 bases from V and 2 bases from J, leaving 8 bases between. Germline V gene sequence: CDR1 MNHEY, CDR2 SMNVEV (reference sequence). The CDR3 DNA is TGTGCCAGCAGTTTCGGGAGTCCCTACGAGCAGTACTTC. Translation gives CASSFGSPYEQYF.

This clone has just one count. The chain recombines TRBV7-6 with TRBJ1-4; 10 bases fit TRBD1. CDR1 and CDR2 (germline): SGHVS, FNYEAQ. This CDR3 contains 15 residues. V shed 6 bases, J shed 7 bases, and the junction held 8 bases outside the gene matches. CDR3 bases: TGTGCCAGCAGTTCGGACAGGGGGAGAGGTGAAAAACTGTTTTTT. Its protein is CASSSDRGRGEKLFF.

This chain connects TRBV5-1 to TRBJ2-5, with 10 bases fitting TRBD2. The CDR3 runs to 14 residues. The germline V gene has CDR1 SGHRS and CDR2 YFSETQ. J lost 5 bases, V lost 4 bases, and 5 bases had no gene match. CDR3 sequence reads: CASSRPGLAETQYF. The CDR3 nucleotides are TGCGCCAGCAGCAGACCGGGACTAGCGGAGACCCAGTACTTC.

The V call is TRBV6-5, the J call TRBJ2-2; 8 bases agree with TRBD1. Germline V lookup: CDR1 MNHEY, CDR2 SVGAGI. With 0 bases clipped from V and 5 bases from J, the junction kept 2 bases outside the gene matches. This CDR3 region has 15 residues. CDR3 region: CASSYSTGGTGELFF. The DNA of the CDR3 is TGTGCCAGCAGTTACTCAACAGGGGGAACCGGGGAGCTGTTTTTT.

This clone was observed a handful of times. The genes are TRBV5-1 and TRBJ2-1, with D maybe TRBD1 (6 bases). CDR3 length: 15 residues. V was shortened by 8 bases and J by 0 bases, with 15 bases between the two germline ends. Germline CDR1 reads SGHRS; CDR2 reads YFSETQ. The CDR3 DNA sequence: TGCGCCAGTGGAAGGGGGTCGGGCTCCTACAATGAGCAGTTCTTC. This encodes CASGRGSGSYNEQFF. The full variable domain, in which reference TRBV5-1 and TRBJ2-1 provide the parts outside the CDR3, is KAGVTQTPRYLIKTRGQQVTLSCSPISGHRSVSWYQQTPGQGLQFLFEYFSETQRNKGNFPGRFSGRQFSNSRSEMNVSTLELGDSALYLCASGRGSGSYNEQFFGPGTRLTVL.

The gene calls are TRBV7-2 and TRBJ2-5; 13 nucleotides agree with TRBD2. The CDR3 sequence is 17 residues long. Germline CDR1 is SGHTA and CDR2 is FQGNSA. V trimming: 3 bases; J trimming: 4 bases; junction bases outside the gene matches: 8. The CDR3 DNA reads TGTGCCAGCAGCTTGCCGGGACTAGCGGGATCACTAGAGACCCAGTACTTC. Encoded protein: CASSLPGLAGSLETQYF.

Details on this clone: A read error may produce the germline difference seen at one junction end. In DNA form, the CDR3 reads TGTGTCAGCAGCGACCGGCAGGGAAACCTTGAGAACTATGGCTACACCTTC. Translation gives CVSSDRQGNLENYGYTF. The chain joins TRBV9 to TRBJ1-2; D possibly corresponds to TRBD1 (5 bases). This CDR3 contains 17 residues. Per the germline V gene, CDR1 is SGDLS and CDR2 is YYNGEE.

The chain uses TRBV20-1 and TRBJ1-2, with 8 bases lining up with TRBD1. J lost 7 bases, V lost 6 bases, and 4 bases had no gene match. The germline gives CDR1 DFQATT, CDR2 SNEGSKA (reference sequence). This CDR3 has 11 residues. The CDR3 DNA sequence: TGCAGTGCGATCGACAGGGGTGGCTACACCTTC. This translates into CSAIDRGGYTF.

The rearrangement uses TRBV7-2 and TRBJ1-5; no reliable D call. CDR3 length: 15 amino acids. V dropped 2 bases and J dropped 0 bases, with 8 bases sitting between them. CDR1 is SGHTA, CDR2 FQGNSA, per germline. CDR3 in DNA: TGTGCCAGCAGCTTAATGGCAGATAGCAATCAGCCCCAGCATTTT. This codes for CASSLMADSNQPQHF. Combining the CDR3 with reference TRBV7-2 and TRBJ1-5 gives the whole variable domain GAGVSQSPSNKVTEKGKDVELRCDPISGHTALYWYRQSLGQGLEFLIYFQGNSAPDKSGLPSDRFSAERTGGSVSTLTIQRTQQEDSAVYLCASSLMADSNQPQHFGDGTRLSIL.

V and J are TRBV5-1 and TRBJ2-1, with 11 positions matching TRBD1. After removal of 4 bases from V and 8 bases from J, the junction contained 14 bases not matched to a gene. This CDR3 region has 17 residues. CDR1 and CDR2 from the germline V gene are SGHRS and YFSETQ. This CDR3 is CASSPTTGTGGSYEQFF. The CDR3 DNA sequence: TGCGCCAGCAGCCCAACCACCGGGACAGGGGGTTCGTATGAGCAGTTCTTC.

This clone was seen just once. The chain uses TRBV18 and TRBJ2-7; perhaps TRBD2 as D (5 bases). V gave up 6 bases and J gave up 1 base, with 22 bases separating them. The germline V gene has CDR1 KGHSH and CDR2 LQKENI. This CDR3 region has 17 residues. CDR3 DNA: TGTGCCAGCTCTCAAAACCTGCCCTCGACGGGATCCTACGAGCAGTACTTC. Translation: CASSQNLPSTGSYEQYF.

The rearrangement uses TRBV10-3 and TRBJ1-2; 7 nucleotides line up with TRBD1. Trimming cost V 6 bases and J 0 bases; bases outside gene matches: 4. This CDR3 spans 14 amino acids. Germline V gene lookup returns CDR1 ENHRY and CDR2 SYGVKD. The CDR3 region is CAISGTVANYGYTF. DNA of the CDR3: TGTGCCATCAGCGGGACAGTTGCTAACTATGGCTACACCTTC.

The rearrangement uses TRBV19 and TRBJ1-1; D gene uncertain. V lost 4 bases and J lost 5, with 17 bases in between. This CDR3 region has 15 residues. The germline V gene encodes CDR1 LNHDA and CDR2 SQIVND (reference sequence). CDR3: CASSKLWGGFTEAFF. The CDR3 DNA reads as TGTGCCAGTAGTAAACTCTGGGGAGGGTTTACTGAAGCTTTCTTT. The full variable domain, in which reference TRBV19 and TRBJ1-1 provide the parts outside the CDR3, is DGGITQSPKYLFRKEGQNVTLSCEQNLNHDAMYWYRQDPGQGLRLIYYSQIVNDFQKGDIAEGYSVSREKKESFPLTVTSAQKNPTAFYLCASSKLWGGFTEAFFGQGTRLTVV.

The chain combines TRBV4-1 with TRBJ2-2, with D possibly TRBD1 on 5 matching bases. V gave up 4 bases and J gave up 5 bases, with 23 bases separating them. The CDR3 consists of 18 residues. From germline, CDR1 is MGHRA and CDR2 YSYEKL. The CDR3 DNA reads TGCGCCAGCAGCCCACGCCTTATTCCACAGGACGCGACCGGGGAGCTGTTTTTT. Protein sequence: CASSPRLIPQDATGELFF.

CDR3 nucleotides: TGTGCCAGCTGCTACGACTGCGTCGACTATGGCTACACCTTC. This encodes CASCYDCVDYGYTF. V gene TRBV28 combines with J gene TRBJ1-2; D ambiguous. V gave up 8 bases and J gave up 3 bases, with 16 bases separating them. CDR1 and CDR2 (germline): MDHEN, SYDVKM. There are 14 residues in the CDR3.